The source of this TCR beta chain is a study of blood T cell repertoires in COVID-19. Across the study: Acute and convalescent COVID-19 specimens originated in the United States, Italy and Spain. PBMCs, B-cell-depleted T cells, or T cells were the source of the cDNA or gDNA that made up the material.

The CDR3 is 13 amino acids. J was trimmed by 4 bases and V by 10 bases; bases with no gene match: 6. Germline-derived CDR1 and CDR2 are SEHNR and FQNEAQ (reference sequence). A few counts support this clone. In the original analysis: Reference gene primer amplification yielded estimated nucleated cell counts. Using immunoSEQ multiplex PCR, the repertoire was profiled, and TCRdb retains in-frame clones only, with some absent. V, J and clone size derive from that table, while D and trimming were established from the DNA sequence. The sample lists approximately 130,000 clones; roughly 90% were seen once.

The sample consisted of peripheral blood. The receptor comes from a man aged 50-59 years with acute or convalescent COVID-19. The chain carries TRBV7-9 and TRBJ2-7, with 11 bases aligning to TRBD1. CDR3 in amino acids: CATGTGGRYEQYF. DNA of the CDR3: TGTGCCACCGGGACAGGGGGAAGGTACGAGCAGTACTTC.